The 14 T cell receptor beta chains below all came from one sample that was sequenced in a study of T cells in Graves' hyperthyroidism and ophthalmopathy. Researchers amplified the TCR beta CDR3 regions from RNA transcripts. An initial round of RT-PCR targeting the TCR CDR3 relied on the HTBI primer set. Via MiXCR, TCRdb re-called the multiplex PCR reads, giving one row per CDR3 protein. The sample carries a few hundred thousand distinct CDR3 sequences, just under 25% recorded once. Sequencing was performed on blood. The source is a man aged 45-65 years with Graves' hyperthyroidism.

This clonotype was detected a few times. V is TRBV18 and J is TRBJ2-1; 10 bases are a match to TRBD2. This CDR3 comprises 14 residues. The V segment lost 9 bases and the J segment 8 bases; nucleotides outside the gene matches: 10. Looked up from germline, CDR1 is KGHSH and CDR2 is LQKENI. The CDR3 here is CASHPSGRGDEQFF. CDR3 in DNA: TGTGCCAGTCACCCTAGCGGGAGAGGCGATGAGCAGTTCTTC.

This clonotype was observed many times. CDR3 in DNA: TGTGCCAGCAGCCTCCACGGACAGGCTAGCACAGATACGCAGTATTTT. Residues: CASSLHGQASTDTQYF. V usage is TRBV11-3 and J usage is TRBJ2-3; 7 positions match TRBD1. The junction had 8 bases not matched to a gene; V was cut back by 5 bases and J by 0 bases. The CDR3 totals 16 residues. Per the germline V gene, CDR1 is SGHNT and CDR2 is YENEEA.

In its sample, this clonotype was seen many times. The CDR3 region is CASSFATITDTQYF. CDR3 DNA: TGTGCCAGCAGTTTTGCCACGATCACAGATACGCAGTATTTT. The chain employs TRBV28 and TRBJ2-3; D call uncertain. Per germline, CDR1 MDHEN and CDR2 SYDVKM. The CDR3 runs to 14 residues. Trimming shortened V by 3 bases and J by 2 bases, and 9 bases separated the two germline ends. Full variable domain (remainder filled in from reference TRBV28 and TRBJ2-3): DVKVTQSSRYLVKRTGEKVFLECVQDMDHENMFWYRQDPGLGLRLIYFSYDVKMKEKGDIPEGYSVSREKKERFSLILESASTNQTSMYLCASSFATITDTQYFGPGTRLTVL.

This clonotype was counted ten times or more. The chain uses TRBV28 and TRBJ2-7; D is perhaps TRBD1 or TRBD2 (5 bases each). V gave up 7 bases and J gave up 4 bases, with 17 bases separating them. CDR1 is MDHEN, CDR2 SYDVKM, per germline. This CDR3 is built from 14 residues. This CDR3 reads CASTKPGRQYEQYF. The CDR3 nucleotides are TGTGCCAGCACGAAGCCGGGACGGCAATACGAGCAGTACTTC.

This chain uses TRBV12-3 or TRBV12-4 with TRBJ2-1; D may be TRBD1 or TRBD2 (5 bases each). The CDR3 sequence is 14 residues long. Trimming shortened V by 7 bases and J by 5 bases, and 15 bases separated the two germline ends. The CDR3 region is CASKIWDLNNEQFF. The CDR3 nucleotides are TGTGCCAGCAAAATATGGGACCTCAACAATGAGCAGTTCTTC.

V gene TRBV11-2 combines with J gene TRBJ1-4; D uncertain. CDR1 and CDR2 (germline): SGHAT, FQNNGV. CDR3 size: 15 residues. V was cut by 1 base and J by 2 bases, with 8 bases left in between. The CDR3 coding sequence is TGTGCCAGCAGCTTAGCGCCGGCCACTAATGAAAAACTGTTTTTT. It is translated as CASSLAPATNEKLFF. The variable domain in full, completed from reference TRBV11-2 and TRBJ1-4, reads EAGVAQSPRYKIIEKRQSVAFWCNPISGHATLYWYQQILGQGPKLLIQFQNNGVVDDSQLPKDRFSAERLKGVDSTLKIQPAKLEDSAVYLCASSLAPATNEKLFFGSGTQLSVL.

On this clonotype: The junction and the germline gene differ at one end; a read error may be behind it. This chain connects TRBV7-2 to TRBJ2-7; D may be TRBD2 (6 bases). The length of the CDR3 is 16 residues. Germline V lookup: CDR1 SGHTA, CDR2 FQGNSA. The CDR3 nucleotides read TGTGCCGGCAGCTTGGCGGCGAGGCGGGACGGCTACGAGCAGTACTTC. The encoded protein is CAGSLAARRDGYEQYF.

CDR3 nucleotide sequence: TGCGCCAGCAGCCCAGGACGGGGCCCCTTCTACGAGCAGTACTTC. This translates into CASSPGRGPFYEQYF. This sequence joins TRBV5-1 and TRBJ2-7; D is perhaps TRBD1 or TRBD2 (5 bases each). Trimming took off 4 bases at V and 3 bases at J, with 17 bases between the two ends. Looked up from germline, CDR1 is SGHRS and CDR2 is YFSETQ. The CDR3 spans 15 residues.

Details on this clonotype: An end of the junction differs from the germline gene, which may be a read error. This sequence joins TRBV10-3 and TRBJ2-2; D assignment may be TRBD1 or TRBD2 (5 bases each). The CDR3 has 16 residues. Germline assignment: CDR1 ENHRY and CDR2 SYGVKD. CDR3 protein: CAISDRGGTNTGELLF. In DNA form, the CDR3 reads TGTGCCATCAGTGACCGGGGCGGAACGAACACCGGGGAGCTGCTTTTT.

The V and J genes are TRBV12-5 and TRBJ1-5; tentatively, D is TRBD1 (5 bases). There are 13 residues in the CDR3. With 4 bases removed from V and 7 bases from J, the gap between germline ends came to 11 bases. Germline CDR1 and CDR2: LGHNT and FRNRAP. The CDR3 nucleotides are TGTGCTAGTGGTTCCCAGGGTCGCCAGCCCCAGCATTTT. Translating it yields CASGSQGRQPQHF.

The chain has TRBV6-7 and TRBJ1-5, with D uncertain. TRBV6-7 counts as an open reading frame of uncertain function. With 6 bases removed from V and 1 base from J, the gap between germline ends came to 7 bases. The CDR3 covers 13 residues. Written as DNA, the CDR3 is TGTGCCAGCAGGAAATGGAGCAATCAGCCCCAGCATTTT. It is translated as CASRKWSNQPQHF.

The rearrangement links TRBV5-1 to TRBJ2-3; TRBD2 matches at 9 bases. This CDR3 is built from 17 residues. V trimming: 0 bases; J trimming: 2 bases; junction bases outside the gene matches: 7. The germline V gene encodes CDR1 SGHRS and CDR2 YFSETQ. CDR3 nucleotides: TGCGCCAGCAGCTTGGGAAGGCTAGCGGGGAACACAGATACGCAGTATTTT. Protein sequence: CASSLGRLAGNTDTQYF.

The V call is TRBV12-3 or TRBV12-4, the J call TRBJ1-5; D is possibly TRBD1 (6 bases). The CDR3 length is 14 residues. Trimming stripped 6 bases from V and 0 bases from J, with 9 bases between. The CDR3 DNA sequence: TGTGCCAGCAGGGACAGTCTTAGCAATCAGCCCCAGCATTTT. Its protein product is CASRDSLSNQPQHF.

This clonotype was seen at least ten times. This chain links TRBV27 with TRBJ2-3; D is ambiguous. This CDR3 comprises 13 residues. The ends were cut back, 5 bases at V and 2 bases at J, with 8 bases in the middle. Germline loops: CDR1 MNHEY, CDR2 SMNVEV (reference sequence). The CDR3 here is CASSHRYTDTQYF. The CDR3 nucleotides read TGTGCCAGCAGTCACCGGTACACAGATACGCAGTATTTT.